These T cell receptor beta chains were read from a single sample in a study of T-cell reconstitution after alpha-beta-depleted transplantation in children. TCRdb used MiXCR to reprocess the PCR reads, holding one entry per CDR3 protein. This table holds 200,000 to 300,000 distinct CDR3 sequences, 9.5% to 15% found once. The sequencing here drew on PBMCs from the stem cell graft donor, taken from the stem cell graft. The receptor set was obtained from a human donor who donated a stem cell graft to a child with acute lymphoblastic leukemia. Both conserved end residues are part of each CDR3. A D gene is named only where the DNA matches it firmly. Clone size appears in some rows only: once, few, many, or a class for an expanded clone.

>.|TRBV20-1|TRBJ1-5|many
CSALQGVTGSNQPQHF
TGCAGTGCTTTACAGGGAGTAACGGGCAGCAATCAGCCCCAGCATTTT
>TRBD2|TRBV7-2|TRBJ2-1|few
CAPGGSGGAGNEQFF
TGTGCCCCTGGGGGTAGCGGGGGGGCGGGAAATGAGCAGTTCTTC
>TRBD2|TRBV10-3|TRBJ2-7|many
CAISDVASGGISYEQYF
TGTGCCATCAGTGATGTAGCTAGCGGGGGAATCTCCTACGAGCAGTACTTC
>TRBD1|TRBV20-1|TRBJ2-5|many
CSALNRGPKTQYF
TGCAGTGCTCTCAACAGGGGGCCGAAGACCCAGTACTTC
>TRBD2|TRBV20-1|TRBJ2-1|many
CSAPSGSSYNEQFF
TGCAGTGCCCCTAGCGGCAGCTCCTACAATGAGCAGTTCTTC
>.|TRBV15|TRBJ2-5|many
CATSTGGYTETQYF
TGTGCCACCAGCACTGGAGGCTATACGGAGACCCAGTACTTC
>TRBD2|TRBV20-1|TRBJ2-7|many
CSARGLAGGYEQYF
TGCAGTGCTAGAGGCCTAGCGGGAGGGTACGAGCAGTACTTC
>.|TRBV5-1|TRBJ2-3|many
CASSLVVGTDTQYF
TGCGCCAGCAGCTTGGTGGTTGGGACAGATACGCAGTATTTT
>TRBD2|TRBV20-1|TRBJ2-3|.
CSATRESDTQYF
TGCAGTGCTACGCGGGAGTCAGATACGCAGTATTTT
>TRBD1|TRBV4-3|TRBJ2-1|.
CASSPETGQYNEQFF
TGCGCCAGCAGCCCGGAGACAGGGCAATACAATGAGCAGTTCTTC
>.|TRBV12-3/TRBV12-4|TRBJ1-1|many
CASSLRGSDTEAFF
TGTGCCAGCAGTTTAAGGGGGTCGGACACTGAAGCTTTCTTT
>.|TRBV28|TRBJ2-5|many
CASSLLSGRTQYF
TGTGCCAGCAGTTTATTGTCAGGTCGGACCCAGTACTTC
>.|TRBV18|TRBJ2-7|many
CASSSQADDEQYF
TGTGCCAGCTCATCCCAGGCAGACGACGAGCAGTACTTC
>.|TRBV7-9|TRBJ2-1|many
CASSRTVRDEQFF
TGTGCCAGCAGCCGGACAGTGAGAGATGAGCAGTTCTTC
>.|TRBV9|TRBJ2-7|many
CASSSPVGGRDEQYF
TGTGCCAGCAGCTCCCCGGTAGGGGGACGCGACGAGCAGTACTTC
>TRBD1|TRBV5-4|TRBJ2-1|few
CASAPKGQVLEQFF
TGTGCCTCGGCCCCCAAAGGACAGGTGCTTGAGCAGTTCTTC
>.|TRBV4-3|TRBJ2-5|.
CASSQDPQETQYF
TGCGCCAGCAGCCAAGATCCGCAGGAGACCCAGTACTTC
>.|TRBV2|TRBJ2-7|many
CASSGRGTSYEQYF
TGTGCCAGCTCAGGACGGGGAACCTCCTACGAGCAGTACTTC
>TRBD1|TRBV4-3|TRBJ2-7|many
CASSQERTGLYYEQYF
TGCGCCAGCAGCCAAGAGAGGACAGGCCTGTACTACGAGCAGTACTTC